This T cell receptor beta chain was profiled in a study of cytomegalovirus exposure and HLA in healthy donors. CDR1 is PRHDT, CDR2 FYEKMQ, per germline (reference sequence). This CDR3 region has 17 residues. V was clipped by 3 bases and J by 2 bases; unmatched bases: 10. Findings of the study overall: Accurate HLA-A and HLA-B prediction from TCR beta sequences was reported for most subjects. Cytomegalovirus-associated TCR beta chains were listed, numbering over 150. Clonal expansion was found to be greater in HLA-associated TCR beta chains than in equally common others in a later analysis. Rare TCR sequences predominated, though certain public TCRs were found in many donors.

The sample holds a few counts of this clone. The antigen is undetermined. PCR used 60 Vbeta primers and 13 Jbeta primers. Assay used: immunoSEQ multiplex PCR; TCRdb lists only in-frame clones, some missing. Of around 120,000 clones in the sample, 55% to 75% are singletons; the top ten hold 3.5% to 4%. The clonotype originates from a man younger than 40 in good health and CMV-seropositive. Sequencing input: PBMCs. V and J are TRBV13 and TRBJ2-3; 8 bases are a match to TRBD2. CDR3 sequence: CASSFIGLAGDTDTQYF. The CDR3 DNA is TGTGCCAGCAGCTTTATCGGACTAGCAGGGGACACAGATACGCAGTATTTT.